This T cell receptor beta chain was sequenced in a study of shared clonotypes between healthy human individuals. Study observations and caveats: In several donors, around 5% of naive CD4 clonotypes appeared in common.

This clone is a singleton in its sample. The target antigen is unknown. Some clones are missing from TCRdb's copy, which holds only in-frame ones; the method was immunoSEQ multiplex PCR. The sample lists more than 2,000,000 clones; approximately 95% were seen once. CDR1 and CDR2 (germline): SGHNT, YYREEE (reference sequence). Trimming took 4 bases from V and 4 from J; bases not matched to a gene: 6. The length of the CDR3 is 14 residues. This TCR was sampled from a man in his late teens or twenties in good health. Some clones in this sample may be carry-over from other donors' samples. The specimen was naive CD4+ T cells from PBMCs. This sample's subset: CD45RA+ positively selected. The chain employs TRBV5-4 and TRBJ2-5; 8 bases match TRBD2. CDR3 sequence: CASSAGRGGETQYF. Here the CDR3 DNA reads TGTGCCAGCAGCGCCGGTCGGGGGGGAGAGACCCAGTACTTC.